The 31 T cell receptor beta chains in this list originate from one sample, sequenced in a study of OX40 agonist ivuxolimab in advanced cancers. Using immunoSEQ multiplex PCR, the repertoire was profiled, and TCRdb retains in-frame clones only, with some absent. The sample has fewer than 85,000 clones; roughly 80% are singletons. The specimen was CD4+ or CD8+ T cells sorted from blood, collected in a trial of the OX40 agonist ivuxolimab. Source of these receptors: an adult with an advanced solid tumor such as melanoma, head and neck, liver or kidney cancer.

The chain is built from TRBV5-1 and TRBJ2-1; 9 positions agree with TRBD2. Trimming took 0 bases from V and 8 from J; bases not matched to a gene: 9. The length of the CDR3 is 16 residues. Germline V gives CDR1 SGHRS, CDR2 YFSETQ. CDR3 bases: TGCGCCAGCAGCTTGGATGGCGGGAGGGCCGGGCATGAGCAGTTCTTC. Encoded protein: CASSLDGGRAGHEQFF.

V gene TRBV30 combines with J gene TRBJ1-2, with D perhaps matching TRBD1 (6 bases). V was shortened by 3 bases and J by 5 bases, with 19 bases between the two germline ends. Germline values: CDR1 GTSNPN, CDR2 SVGIG (reference sequence). This CDR3 region has 15 residues. The chain's CDR3 is CAWSPPEDSIYGYTF. CDR3 sequence (DNA): TGTGCCTGGAGCCCCCCCGAGGACAGTATATATGGCTACACCTTC. The full variable domain, in which reference TRBV30 and TRBJ1-2 provide the parts outside the CDR3, is SQTIHQWPATLVQPVGSPLSLECTVEGTSNPNLYWYRQAAGRGLQLLFYSVGIGQISSEVPQNLSASRPQDRQFILSSKKLLLSDSGFYLCAWSPPEDSIYGYTFGSGTRLTVV.

This clone was seen only once. The rearrangement links TRBV5-6 to TRBJ2-7; D perhaps matches TRBD1 (6 bases). Germline V CDR1 and CDR2: SGHDT, YYEEEE. Trimming cost V 4 bases and J 0 bases, with 17 bases left between them. The CDR3 contains 16 residues. Here the CDR3 reads CASSAPYRTDSYEQYF. CDR3 in DNA: TGTGCCAGCAGCGCGCCGTACCGGACAGACTCCTACGAGCAGTACTTC.

The chain has TRBV5-4 and TRBJ1-1; 9 bases are shared with TRBD1. This CDR3 has 15 residues. Germline CDR1 SGHNT, CDR2 YYREEE (reference sequence). V gave up 0 bases and J gave up 10 bases; unmatched junction bases: 10. The CDR3 protein is CASSLEGQGFRAAFF. CDR3 nucleotides: TGTGCCAGCAGCTTGGAGGGACAGGGTTTCAGGGCAGCTTTCTTT.

This clone was detected once. V and J are TRBV4-1 and TRBJ2-3, with 10 positions matching TRBD2. The CDR3 sequence is 16 residues long. CDR1 is MGHRA and CDR2 is YSYEKL in the germline V gene. V was clipped by 2 bases and J by 4 bases; unmatched bases: 6. The CDR3 spells CASSQQTSGNADTQYF. CDR3 nucleotides: TGCGCCAGCAGCCAACAAACTAGCGGGAACGCAGATACGCAGTATTTT.

V and J are TRBV28 and TRBJ1-3; no definite D call. This CDR3 is 16 amino acids long. Germline V gene data show CDR1 as MDHEN and CDR2 as SYDVKM. V dropped 1 base and J dropped 0 bases, with 10 bases sitting between them. The CDR3 is CASSLFRTLSGNTIYF. The CDR3 coding sequence is TGTGCCAGCAGTTTATTCAGGACCCTCTCTGGAAACACCATATATTTT.

The chain carries TRBV6-5 and TRBJ1-1, with D unresolved. There are 12 residues in the CDR3. The V end lost 10 bases, the J end lost 7 bases, and 16 bases lay between the germline ends. The germline gives CDR1 MNHEY, CDR2 SVGAGI. The CDR3 bases are TGTGCCACTAAGGAGCCCGCCTATGAAGCTTTCTTT. Amino acid sequence: CATKEPAYEAFF.

The rearrangement links TRBV30 to TRBJ2-5; a weak D match, TRBD2 (5 bases). CDR1 and CDR2 (germline): GTSNPN, SVGIG (reference sequence). V was clipped by 1 base and J by 5 bases, with 5 bases between them. The CDR3 totals 11 residues. CDR3 nucleotides: TGTGCCTGGAGTGCGGGGGAGACCCAGTACTTC. Amino acids: CAWSAGETQYF.

This chain uses TRBV28 with TRBJ1-2; D not certain. The CDR3 consists of 12 residues. V lost 10 bases and J lost 7, with 16 bases in between. Germline CDR1 reads MDHEN; CDR2 reads SYDVKM. The CDR3 region is CAILLSGPGYTF. For the CDR3, the DNA is TGTGCCATCCTATTGTCCGGTCCTGGCTACACCTTC.

This clone has more than one count but fewer than ten. The J gene is TRBJ1-1, the V gene TRBV5-4; maybe TRBD1 (5 bases). The CDR3 spans 17 residues. Germline V gene sequence: CDR1 SGHNT, CDR2 YYREEE (reference sequence). V was clipped by 0 bases and J by 6 bases, with 21 bases between them. In DNA, the CDR3 is TGTGCCAGCAGCTTGGAGATTCACGTCAGGGAAGTGGCTGAAGCTTTCTTT. Amino acid sequence: CASSLEIHVREVAEAFF.

The chain joins TRBV10-2 to TRBJ1-1; weak D call: TRBD1 (5 bases). CDR3 length: 12 amino acids. Germline CDR1 WSHSY, CDR2 SAAADI. V lost 3 bases to trimming and J lost 5 bases, with 7 bases between them. In DNA form, the CDR3 reads TGCGCCAGCAGTGACAGGGAAACTGAAGCTTTCTTT. It specifies CASSDRETEAFF.

The genes are TRBV2 and TRBJ2-5; D uncertain. This CDR3 is built from 14 residues. Germline CDR1 reads SNHLY; CDR2 reads FYNNEI. Trimming took 7 bases from V and 2 from J, leaving 14 bases between them. DNA of the CDR3: TGTGCCAGCACCCTGATTAGGGTACAAGAGACCCAGTACTTC. Its protein product is CASTLIRVQETQYF.

The chain combines TRBV7-9 with TRBJ1-5; D unresolved. The CDR3 is made up of 14 amino acids. The germline V gene encodes CDR1 SEHNR and CDR2 FQNEAQ (reference sequence). V was trimmed by 2 bases and J by 4 bases, leaving 9 bases between them. CDR3 protein: CASSLLYSNQPQHF. The DNA of the CDR3 is TGTGCCAGCAGCTTACTGTACAGTAATCAGCCCCAGCATTTT. Drawing the rest from reference TRBV7-9 and TRBJ1-5, the complete variable domain is DTGVSQNPRHKITKRGQNVTFRCDPISEHNRLYWYRQTLGQGPEFLTYFQNEAQLEKSRLLSDRFSAERPKGSFSTLEIQRTEQGDSAMYLCASSLLYSNQPQHFGDGTRLSIL.

This sequence joins TRBV28 and TRBJ2-3; D is perhaps TRBD2 (6 bases). The germline gives CDR1 MDHEN, CDR2 SYDVKM. The CDR3 is 10 residues long. Here the CDR3 DNA reads TGTGTCGCGGAGGGGGATACGCAGTATTTT. Translated, it gives CVAEGDTQYF. The whole variable domain, remainder taken from reference TRBV28 and TRBJ2-3, is DVKVTQSSRYLVKRTGEKVFLECVQDMDHENMFWYRQDPGLGLRLIYFSYDVKMKEKGDIPEGYSVSREKKERFSLILESASTNQTSMYLCVAEGDTQYFGPGTRLTVL.

The chain links TRBV6-1 to TRBJ2-7; 9 bases are a match to TRBD1. V trimming: 4 bases; J trimming: 4 bases; junction bases outside the gene matches: 11. The V gene's germline CDR1 is MNHNS and CDR2 SASEGT. The CDR3 is 16 residues long. Here the CDR3 DNA reads TGTGCCAGCAGTGGTAGGGACAGGGAGCCTTCATACGAGCAGTACTTC. Protein: CASSGRDREPSYEQYF.

The V and J genes are TRBV27 and TRBJ2-1; 9 nucleotides agree with TRBD2. Germline lookup yields CDR1 MNHEY and CDR2 SMNVEV (reference sequence). This CDR3 has 15 amino acids. V dropped 6 bases and J dropped 4; count of bases not matched to a gene: 7. In DNA form, the CDR3 reads TGTGCCAGCAGGAAAACGCTAGCGGGGTACAATGAGCAGTTCTTC. It translates to CASRKTLAGYNEQFF.

This sequence joins TRBV19 and TRBJ1-1; a possible D gene is TRBD1 (5 bases). V was pared by 5 bases and J by 11 bases, with 15 bases between. Germline CDR1 LNHDA, CDR2 SQIVND (reference sequence). This CDR3 contains 12 residues. CDR3 coding DNA: TGTGCCAGTAGTCCCCCCGGGGGAAAGGCTTTCTTT. Protein sequence: CASSPPGGKAFF.

This chain connects TRBV6-5 to TRBJ2-3; D remains ambiguous. Germline CDR1 is MNHEY and CDR2 is SVGAGI. V shed 7 bases and J shed 1 base, with 12 bases lying between them. The CDR3 sequence is 14 residues long. CDR3 nucleotide sequence: TGTGCCAGCAACCCTTCTTGGGGCACAGATACGCAGTATTTT. This translates into CASNPSWGTDTQYF.

The J gene is TRBJ2-4, the V gene TRBV10-2; TRBD1 matches 7 bases. V lost 8 bases, J lost 3 bases, and 10 bases stayed unmatched. The CDR3 extends over 15 amino acids. Germline V gene data show CDR1 as WSHSY and CDR2 as SAAADI. CDR3 protein: CASSRTGGNKNIQYF. The CDR3 DNA is TGCGCCAGCTCCCGGACAGGTGGAAACAAAAACATTCAGTACTTC.

The chain couples TRBV18 to TRBJ1-1; TRBD1 is a possible D gene (5 bases). V lost 3 bases and J lost 4, with 12 bases in between. Looked up from germline, CDR1 is KGHSH and CDR2 is LQKENI. CDR3 length: 14 residues. The CDR3 sequence: CASSPAGTVTEAFF. Written as DNA, the CDR3 is TGTGCCAGCTCACCGGCCGGGACGGTCACTGAAGCTTTCTTT.

Note on this clone: Relative to the germline gene, one junction end is altered; a read error may explain this. In DNA form, the CDR3 reads TGTGCCAGCAGCTTAGGTCTGGGGGACAGGGGCCGTTTC. Its protein is CASSLGLGDRGRF. This sequence joins TRBV7-8 and TRBJ2-7; 10 bases match TRBD1. Germline V gene sequence: CDR1 SGHVS, CDR2 FQNEAQ. The CDR3 spans 13 residues.

J is TRBJ1-1 and V is TRBV6-1, with 8 bases lining up with TRBD1. The CDR3 covers 13 residues. V trimming: 4 bases; J trimming: 3 bases; junction bases outside the gene matches: 1. Germline CDR1 reads MNHNS; CDR2 reads SASEGT. CDR3 residues: CASSVDRDTEAFF. CDR3 coding DNA: TGTGCCAGCAGTGTGGACAGGGACACTGAAGCTTTCTTT.

The chain recombines TRBV5-1 with TRBJ2-5; TRBD1 agrees at 7 bases. V gave up 6 bases and J gave up 1 base; unmatched junction bases: 6. Germline V gene lookup returns CDR1 SGHRS and CDR2 YFSETQ. The CDR3 contains 14 residues. CDR3 region: CASTARDSQETQYF. The CDR3 nucleotides read TGCGCCAGCACCGCCAGGGACAGCCAAGAGACCCAGTACTTC.

The CDR3 here is CASSQGESVQETQYF. The CDR3 DNA is TGTGCCAGCAGCCAAGGGGAGTCAGTACAAGAGACCCAGTACTTC. The chain joins TRBV4-2 to TRBJ2-5, with a weak D call TRBD2 (5 bases). V lost 1 base and J lost 2, with 11 bases in between. Germline assignment: CDR1 LGHNA and CDR2 YNFKEQ. CDR3 length: 15 residues.

The CDR3 nucleotides read TGCGCCAGCAGCTTGGAAGGCGCCCCAGACTATGGCTACACCTTC. Encoded protein: CASSLEGAPDYGYTF. The chain has TRBV5-1 and TRBJ1-2; D gene ambiguous. Between the trimmed V and J ends, which lost 0 bases and 3 bases, there was a span of 12 bases. The CDR3 spans 15 residues. Germline V gene sequence: CDR1 SGHRS, CDR2 YFSETQ.

The chain has TRBV6-5 and TRBJ2-5; the match to TRBD2 covers 13 bases. The CDR3 has 16 amino acids. V lost 4 bases, J lost 4 bases, and 6 bases stayed unmatched. Germline V lookup: CDR1 MNHEY, CDR2 SVGAGI. Here the CDR3 reads CASSSPGLAGPETQYF. CDR3 bases: TGTGCCAGCAGTTCCCCGGGACTAGCGGGGCCAGAGACCCAGTACTTC.

This sequence joins TRBV30 and TRBJ1-1, with D unresolved. The length of the CDR3 is 13 residues. Trimming stripped 3 bases from V and 0 bases from J, with 8 bases between. Germline-derived CDR1 and CDR2 are GTSNPN and SVGIG (reference sequence). The CDR3 DNA sequence: TGTGCCTGGAGCCTGGGAATGAACACTGAAGCTTTCTTT. It is translated as CAWSLGMNTEAFF.

The rearrangement uses TRBV28 and TRBJ2-7; 7 bases fit TRBD2. V was clipped by 10 bases and J by 0 bases; unmatched bases: 9. Germline CDR1 is MDHEN and CDR2 is SYDVKM. This CDR3 comprises 14 residues. The CDR3 DNA reads TGTGCCACCCAAATTGCGGGGGACTCCTACGAGCAGTACTTC. It specifies CATQIAGDSYEQYF. Together with reference TRBV28 and TRBJ2-7, the CDR3 gives the full variable domain: DVKVTQSSRYLVKRTGEKVFLECVQDMDHENMFWYRQDPGLGLRLIYFSYDVKMKEKGDIPEGYSVSREKKERFSLILESASTNQTSMYLCATQIAGDSYEQYFGPGTRLTVT.

The gene calls are TRBV7-9 and TRBJ2-1; D gene uncertain. CDR1 and CDR2 from the germline V gene are SEHNR and FQNEAQ (reference sequence). This CDR3 spans 13 amino acids. The V end lost 3 bases, the J end lost 6 bases, and 9 bases lay between the germline ends. The CDR3 loop reads CASSLAVPNEQFF. The DNA of the CDR3 is TGTGCCAGCAGCTTGGCCGTACCCAATGAGCAGTTCTTC.

This chain links TRBV4-3 with TRBJ2-2, with TRBD2 matching 11 bases. The CDR3 covers 17 residues. V was pared by 2 bases and J by 7 bases, with 9 bases of the junction left unmatched. Germline V gives CDR1 LGHNA, CDR2 YSLEER. The CDR3 coding sequence is TGCGCCAGCAGCCAAAGAAGCCTAGCGGGGGGTTACGGGGAGCTGTTTTTT. Translation: CASSQRSLAGGYGELFF.

Turning to this clone: An end of the junction differs from the germline gene, which may be a read error. The V and J genes are TRBV7-7 and TRBJ2-5, with 11 bases aligning to TRBD2. The CDR3 runs 16 residues. Germline V gives CDR1 SSHAT, CDR2 FNYEAQ (reference sequence). For the CDR3, the DNA is TGTGCTAGCAGCCTAAGTAGCGGGGGGGCCGAAGAGACCCAGTACTTC. Protein product: CASSLSSGGAEETQYF.